Below, one TCR beta chain is given with its context. Antigen: not known. These data belong to a study of T cell responses to AZD1222 COVID-19 vaccine. Study results and caveats: It should be noted that donors were predominantly white British and more often female, and clonal diversity was possibly underestimated. It was only after the peak T cell response that any repertoires were sampled. The span of vaccine-associated CD4 TCRs extended across spike, with dominance at 160-218 and 743-854.

Measured with immunoSEQ multiplex PCR; TCRdb has only the in-frame clones, and not every one. The repertoire holds roughly 90,000 clones, with approximately 90% as singletons. After removal of 3 bases from V and 7 bases from J, the junction contained 6 bases not matched to a gene. The CDR3 loop spans 15 amino acids. From germline, CDR1 is KGHSH and CDR2 LQKENI. The source is an adult who received the AZD1222 COVID-19 vaccine. The sample here was peripheral blood, taken 28 days after the second AZD1222 dose. The J gene is TRBJ2-1, the V gene TRBV18; 10 bases agree with TRBD2. The CDR3, as DNA: TGTGCCAGCTCACCTCTAGCGGGAGCGGGGAATGAGCAGTTCTTC. Translated: CASSPLAGAGNEQFF.